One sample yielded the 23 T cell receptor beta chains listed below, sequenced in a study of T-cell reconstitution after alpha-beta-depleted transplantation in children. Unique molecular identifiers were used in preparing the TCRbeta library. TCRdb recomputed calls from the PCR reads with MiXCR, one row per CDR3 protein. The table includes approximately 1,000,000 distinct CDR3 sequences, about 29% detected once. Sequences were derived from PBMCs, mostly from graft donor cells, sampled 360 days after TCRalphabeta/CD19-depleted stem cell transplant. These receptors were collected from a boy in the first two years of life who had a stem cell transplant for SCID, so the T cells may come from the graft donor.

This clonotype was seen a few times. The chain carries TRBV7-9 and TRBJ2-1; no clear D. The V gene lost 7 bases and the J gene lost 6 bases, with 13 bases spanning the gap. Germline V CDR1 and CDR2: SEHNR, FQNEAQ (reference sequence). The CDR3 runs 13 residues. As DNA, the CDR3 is TGTGCCAGCACCCCTGCATCCGTCAATGAGCAGTTCTTC. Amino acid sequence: CASTPASVNEQFF.

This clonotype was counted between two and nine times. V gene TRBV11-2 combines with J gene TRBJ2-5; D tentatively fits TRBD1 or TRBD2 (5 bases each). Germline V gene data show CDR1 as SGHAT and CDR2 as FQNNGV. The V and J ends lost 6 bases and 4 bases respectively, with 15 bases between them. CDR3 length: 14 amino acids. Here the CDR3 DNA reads TGTGCCAGCAGGGGACGAGAGGGCCCAGAGACCCAGTACTTC. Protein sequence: CASRGREGPETQYF.

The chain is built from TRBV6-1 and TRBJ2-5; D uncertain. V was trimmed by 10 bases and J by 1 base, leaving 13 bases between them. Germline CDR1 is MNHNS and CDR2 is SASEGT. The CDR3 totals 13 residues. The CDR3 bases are TGTGCCATTTCGTGGGTCGCCCAAGAGACCCAGTACTTC. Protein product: CAISWVAQETQYF.

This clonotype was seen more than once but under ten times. CDR3 protein: CSARYADTQYF. CDR3 DNA: TGCAGTGCTAGATATGCAGATACGCAGTATTTT. The chain employs TRBV20-1 and TRBJ2-3; D is unclear. In germline, CDR1 is DFQATT, CDR2 SNEGSKA (reference sequence). There are 11 residues in the CDR3. V lost 2 bases to trimming and J lost 4 bases, with 4 bases between them.

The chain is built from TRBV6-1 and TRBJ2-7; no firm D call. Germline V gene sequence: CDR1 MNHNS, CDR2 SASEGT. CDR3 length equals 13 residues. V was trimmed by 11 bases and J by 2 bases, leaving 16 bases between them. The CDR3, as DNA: TGTGCCTCCGCACGGGTCTTGACCTACGAGCAGTACTTC. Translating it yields CASARVLTYEQYF.

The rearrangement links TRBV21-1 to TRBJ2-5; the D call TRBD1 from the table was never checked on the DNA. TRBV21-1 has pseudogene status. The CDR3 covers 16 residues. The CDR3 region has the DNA TGTGCCAGCAGGGCATCACATGGGGCTACCCAAGAGACCCAGTACTTC. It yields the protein CASRASHGATQETQYF.

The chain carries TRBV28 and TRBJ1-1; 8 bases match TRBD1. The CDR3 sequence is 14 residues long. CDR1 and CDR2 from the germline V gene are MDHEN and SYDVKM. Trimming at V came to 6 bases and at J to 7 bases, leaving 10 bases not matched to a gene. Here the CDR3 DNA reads TGTGCCAGCAGACTGGACAGGGTCGGTGTTGAAGCTTTCTTT. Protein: CASRLDRVGVEAFF.

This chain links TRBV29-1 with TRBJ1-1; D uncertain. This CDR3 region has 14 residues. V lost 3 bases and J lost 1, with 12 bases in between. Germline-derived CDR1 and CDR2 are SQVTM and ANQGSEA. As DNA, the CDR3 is TGCAGCGTTGATTCGGGTTTCCAGAACACTGAAGCTTTCTTT. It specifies CSVDSGFQNTEAFF.

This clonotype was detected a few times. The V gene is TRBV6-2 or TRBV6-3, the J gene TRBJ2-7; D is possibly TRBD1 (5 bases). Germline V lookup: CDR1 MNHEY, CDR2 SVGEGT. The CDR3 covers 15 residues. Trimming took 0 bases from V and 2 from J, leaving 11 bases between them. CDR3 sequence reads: CASSYSSGKTYEQYF. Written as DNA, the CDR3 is TGTGCCAGCAGTTACTCTTCAGGGAAGACCTACGAGCAGTACTTC.

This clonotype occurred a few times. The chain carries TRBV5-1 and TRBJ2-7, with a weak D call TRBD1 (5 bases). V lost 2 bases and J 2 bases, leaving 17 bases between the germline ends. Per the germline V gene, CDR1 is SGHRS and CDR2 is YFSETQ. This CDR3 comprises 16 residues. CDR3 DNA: TGCGCCAGCAGCTTCCTTGACAGCACCAACCCCTACGAGCAGTACTTC. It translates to CASSFLDSTNPYEQYF.

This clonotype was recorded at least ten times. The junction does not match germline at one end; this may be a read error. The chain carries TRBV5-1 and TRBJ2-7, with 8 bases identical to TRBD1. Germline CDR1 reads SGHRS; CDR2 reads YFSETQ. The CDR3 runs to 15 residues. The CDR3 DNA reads TGTGCCAGCAGCTTAGCCGGGACAGGTACCTACGAGCAGTACTTC. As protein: CASSLAGTGTYEQYF.

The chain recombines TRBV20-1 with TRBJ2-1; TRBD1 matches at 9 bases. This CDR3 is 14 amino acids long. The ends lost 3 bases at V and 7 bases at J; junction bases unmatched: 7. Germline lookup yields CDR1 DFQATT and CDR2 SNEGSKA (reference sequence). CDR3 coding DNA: TGCAGTGCTAGGGGACAGGGAGCTGGTAATGAGCAGTTCTTC. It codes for CSARGQGAGNEQFF.

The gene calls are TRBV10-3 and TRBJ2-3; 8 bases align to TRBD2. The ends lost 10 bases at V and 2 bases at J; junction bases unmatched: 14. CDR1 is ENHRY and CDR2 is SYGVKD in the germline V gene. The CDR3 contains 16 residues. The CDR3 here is CATEVGRGALTDTQYF. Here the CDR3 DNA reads TGTGCCACCGAAGTGGGGCGGGGGGCCCTCACAGATACGCAGTATTTT.

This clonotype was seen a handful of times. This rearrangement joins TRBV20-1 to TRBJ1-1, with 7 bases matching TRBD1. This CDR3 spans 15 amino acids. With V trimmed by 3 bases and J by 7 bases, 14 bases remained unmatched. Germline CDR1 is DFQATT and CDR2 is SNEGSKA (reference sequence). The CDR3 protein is CSASARPGTVYEAFF. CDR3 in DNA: TGCAGTGCTAGTGCCCGCCCCGGGACAGTCTATGAAGCTTTCTTT.

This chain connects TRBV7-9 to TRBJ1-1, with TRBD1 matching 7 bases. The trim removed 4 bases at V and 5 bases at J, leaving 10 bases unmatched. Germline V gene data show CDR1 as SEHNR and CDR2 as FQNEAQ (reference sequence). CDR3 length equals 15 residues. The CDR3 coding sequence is TGTGCCAGCAGCTCGACTCATGGGACAGTTACTGAAGCTTTCTTT. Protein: CASSSTHGTVTEAFF. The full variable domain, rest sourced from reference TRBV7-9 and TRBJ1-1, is DTGVSQNPRHKITKRGQNVTFRCDPISEHNRLYWYRQTLGQGPEFLTYFQNEAQLEKSRLLSDRFSAERPKGSFSTLEIQRTEQGDSAMYLCASSSTHGTVTEAFFGQGTRLTVV.

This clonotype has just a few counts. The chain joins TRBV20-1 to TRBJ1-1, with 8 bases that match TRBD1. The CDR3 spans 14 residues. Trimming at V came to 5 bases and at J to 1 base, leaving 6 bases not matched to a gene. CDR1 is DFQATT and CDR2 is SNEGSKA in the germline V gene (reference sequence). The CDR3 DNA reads TGCAGTGCTTACGGGACAGGCAAGAACACTGAAGCTTTCTTT. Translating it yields CSAYGTGKNTEAFF.

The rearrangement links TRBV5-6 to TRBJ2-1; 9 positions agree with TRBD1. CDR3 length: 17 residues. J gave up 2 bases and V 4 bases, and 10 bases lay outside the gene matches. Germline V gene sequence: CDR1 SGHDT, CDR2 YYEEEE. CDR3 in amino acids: CASSPLGGQGTYNEQFF. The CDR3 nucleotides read TGTGCCAGCAGCCCGCTAGGCGGACAGGGGACCTACAATGAGCAGTTCTTC.

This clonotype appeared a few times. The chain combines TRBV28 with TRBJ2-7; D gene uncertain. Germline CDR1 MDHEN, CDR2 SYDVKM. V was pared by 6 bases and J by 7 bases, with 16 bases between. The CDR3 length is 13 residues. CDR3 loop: CASSPPLVGEQYF. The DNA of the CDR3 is TGTGCCAGCAGCCCACCCCTCGTTGGAGAGCAGTACTTC. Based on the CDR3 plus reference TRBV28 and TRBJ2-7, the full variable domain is DVKVTQSSRYLVKRTGEKVFLECVQDMDHENMFWYRQDPGLGLRLIYFSYDVKMKEKGDIPEGYSVSREKKERFSLILESASTNQTSMYLCASSPPLVGEQYFGPGTRLTVT.

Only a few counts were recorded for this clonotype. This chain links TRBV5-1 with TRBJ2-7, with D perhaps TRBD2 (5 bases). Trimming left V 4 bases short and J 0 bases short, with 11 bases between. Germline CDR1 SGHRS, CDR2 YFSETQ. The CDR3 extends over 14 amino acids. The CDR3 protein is CASSLEAVSYEQYF. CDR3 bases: TGCGCCAGCAGCCTGGAGGCAGTCTCCTACGAGCAGTACTTC.

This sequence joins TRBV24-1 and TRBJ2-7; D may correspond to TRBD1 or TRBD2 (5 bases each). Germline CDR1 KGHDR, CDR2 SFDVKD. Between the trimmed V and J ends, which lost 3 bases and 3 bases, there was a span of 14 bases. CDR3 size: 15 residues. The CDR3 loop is CATSDTTGRSYEQYF. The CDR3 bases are TGTGCCACCAGTGATACCACGGGACGGAGCTACGAGCAGTACTTC.

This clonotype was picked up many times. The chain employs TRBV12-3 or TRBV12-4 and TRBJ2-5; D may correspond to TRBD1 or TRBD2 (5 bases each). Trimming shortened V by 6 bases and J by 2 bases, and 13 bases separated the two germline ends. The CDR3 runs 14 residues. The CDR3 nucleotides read TGTGCCAGCAGGTCCGGGACCGTGCAAGAGACCCAGTACTTC. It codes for CASRSGTVQETQYF.

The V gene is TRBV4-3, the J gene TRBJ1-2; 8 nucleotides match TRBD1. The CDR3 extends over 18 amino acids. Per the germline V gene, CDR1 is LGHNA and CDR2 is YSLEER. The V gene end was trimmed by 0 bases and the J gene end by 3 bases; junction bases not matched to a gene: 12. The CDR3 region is CASSQELPGGYWDYGYTF. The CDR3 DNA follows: TGCGCCAGCAGCCAAGAGTTACCAGGGGGCTATTGGGACTATGGCTACACCTTC.

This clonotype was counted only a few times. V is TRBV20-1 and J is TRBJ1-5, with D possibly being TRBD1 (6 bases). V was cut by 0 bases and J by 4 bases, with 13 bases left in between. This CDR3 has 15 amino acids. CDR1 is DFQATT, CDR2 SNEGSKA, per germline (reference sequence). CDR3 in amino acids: CSAREDSAFNQPQHF. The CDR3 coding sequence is TGCAGTGCTAGAGAGGACAGTGCTTTTAATCAGCCCCAGCATTTT.